One and the same sample provided the 12 T cell receptor beta chains below, sequenced in a study of CD8 T cells in ankylosing spondylitis. MiXCR was run by TCRdb on the 5' RACE reads, yielding one entry per CDR3 protein. The sample shows 30,000 or so distinct CDR3 sequences, less than 6.5% of them seen only once. The sample consisted of blood, either unsorted or a sorted T cell fraction (not recorded which). The receptor set was obtained from a female donor with ankylosing spondylitis or in good health (not recorded which).

This clonotype was counted between two and nine times. V gene TRBV9 combines with J gene TRBJ2-5, with a weak D call TRBD1 (5 bases). The CDR3 is made up of 14 amino acids. Trimming cost V 0 bases and J 5 bases, with 11 bases left between them. Per the germline V gene, CDR1 is SGDLS and CDR2 is YYNGEE. The DNA for the CDR3 is TGTGCCAGCAGCGTAGTACCGAAGGGGGAGACCCAGTACTTC. Translation: CASSVVPKGETQYF. Filled out from reference TRBV9 and TRBJ2-5, the complete variable domain reads DSGVTQTPKHLITATGQRVTLRCSPRSGDLSVYWYQQSLDQGLQFLIQYYNGEERAKGNILERFSAQQFPDLHSELNLSSLELGDSALYFCASSVVPKGETQYFGPGTRLLVL.

Judged by abundance, this clonotype is medium-sized (0.01 to 0.1%). The rearrangement links TRBV9 to TRBJ1-1; TRBD1 might be the D (5 bases). Per germline, CDR1 SGDLS and CDR2 YYNGEE. The CDR3 consists of 14 residues. V was clipped by 3 bases and J by 8 bases, with 17 bases between them. CDR3 bases: TGTGCCAGCAGCGCGGGGGGGGGGTTCCAAGAAGCTTTCTTT. Its translation is CASSAGGGFQEAFF.

This clonotype was detected a few times. The chain couples TRBV9 to TRBJ2-7; D might be TRBD2 (5 bases). There are 14 residues in the CDR3. Trimming cost V 1 base and J 7 bases, with 15 bases left between them. Germline-derived CDR1 and CDR2 are SGDLS and YYNGEE. CDR3 in DNA: TGTGCCAGCAGCGTAACAGCGATGGGGAGTGAGCAGTACTTC. Translating gives CASSVTAMGSEQYF.

This clonotype ranks as medium-sized. V usage is TRBV9 and J usage is TRBJ2-1, with a possible D match to TRBD2 (5 bases). Trimming shortened V by 0 bases and J by 11 bases, and 9 bases separated the two germline ends. CDR1 is SGDLS, CDR2 YYNGEE, per germline. This CDR3 spans 12 amino acids. CDR3 sequence (DNA): TGTGCCAGCAGCGTAGATGAGGGTAAGCAGTTCTTC. This codes for CASSVDEGKQFF.

This chain uses TRBV9 with TRBJ2-7; D may correspond to TRBD1 or TRBD2 (5 bases each). The germline V gene encodes CDR1 SGDLS and CDR2 YYNGEE. The germline V and J ends were trimmed by 3 bases and 5 bases, with 12 bases remaining between them. This CDR3 has 13 residues. In DNA form, the CDR3 reads TGTGCCAGCAGCGCCCGAGGGGTGGACGAGCAGTACTTC. The encoded protein is CASSARGVDEQYF.

This clonotype was seen at least ten times. The V gene is TRBV9, the J gene TRBJ2-1, with D perhaps TRBD2 (5 bases). Between the trimmed V and J ends, which lost 3 bases and 0 bases, there was a span of 10 bases. The CDR3 runs 15 residues. The V gene's germline CDR1 is SGDLS and CDR2 YYNGEE. CDR3 sequence: CASSEGVNSYNEQFF. In nucleotides, the CDR3 is TGTGCCAGCAGCGAGGGAGTAAACTCCTACAATGAGCAGTTCTTC.

This clonotype was counted a few times. The chain has TRBV9 and TRBJ1-3, with no clear D. Germline assignment: CDR1 SGDLS and CDR2 YYNGEE. V gave up 0 bases and J gave up 4 bases, with 8 bases separating them. CDR3 size: 14 residues. CDR3: CASSVERGGNTIYF. The CDR3 DNA sequence: TGTGCCAGCAGCGTAGAACGTGGGGGAAACACCATATATTTT.

The rearrangement links TRBV9 to TRBJ2-1, with D maybe TRBD2 (7 bases). V lost 1 base and J lost 9, with 17 bases in between. The CDR3 has 15 amino acids. The germline CDR1 and CDR2 sequences are SGDLS and YYNGEE. CDR3 protein: CASSVLLGGGGEQFF. In DNA form, the CDR3 reads TGTGCCAGCAGCGTACTCTTAGGGGGGGGCGGTGAGCAGTTCTTC.

V usage is TRBV9 and J usage is TRBJ2-5; the match to TRBD2 covers 8 bases. Germline CDR1 and CDR2: SGDLS and YYNGEE. V lost 4 bases, J lost 4 bases, and 3 bases stayed unmatched. The length of the CDR3 is 13 residues. CDR3 DNA: TGTGCCAGCAGCTCGGGACTAGGAGAGACCCAGTACTTC. Translating gives CASSSGLGETQYF. Variable domain in full (rest from reference TRBV9 and TRBJ2-5): DSGVTQTPKHLITATGQRVTLRCSPRSGDLSVYWYQQSLDQGLQFLIQYYNGEERAKGNILERFSAQQFPDLHSELNLSSLELGDSALYFCASSSGLGETQYFGPGTRLLVL.

This clonotype was counted ten times or more. This sequence joins TRBV9 and TRBJ2-3; D gene uncertain. V gave up 1 base and J gave up 0 bases, with 9 bases separating them. The CDR3 is 15 residues long. CDR1 SGDLS and CDR2 YYNGEE come from the germline V gene. CDR3 DNA sequence: TGTGCCAGCAGCGTAACGCCAGCTAGCACAGATACGCAGTATTTT. Translation: CASSVTPASTDTQYF.

This clonotype was counted at least ten times. This chain connects TRBV9 to TRBJ2-5; a weak D match, TRBD2 (5 bases). Germline V gene sequence: CDR1 SGDLS, CDR2 YYNGEE. The CDR3 has 14 residues. V lost 3 bases, J lost 2 bases, and 11 bases lay in between. For the CDR3, the DNA is TGTGCCAGCAGCGGGACCCCGGGGCAAGAGACCCAGTACTTC. Protein product: CASSGTPGQETQYF.

This clonotype was recorded many times. V is TRBV9 and J is TRBJ1-1; 9 bases agree with TRBD1. Trimming took 4 bases from V and 5 from J; bases not matched to a gene: 9. The germline V gene encodes CDR1 SGDLS and CDR2 YYNGEE. This CDR3 is built from 15 residues. The CDR3 reads CASSRIQGARTEAFF. CDR3 bases: TGTGCCAGCAGCAGAATACAGGGGGCGCGGACTGAAGCTTTCTTT.